This TCR beta chain was retrieved from a study of vaccination and CD4 T cells after COVID-19 (dated by TCRdb to the early 2020s). As for the study more broadly: Six males and four females were included in the convalescent cohort, with two Hispanic individuals, seven Caucasians, two Asians and one multiracial person represented. The time from the second vaccine dose to post-vaccine blood sampling had a median of roughly 77 days and ranged from about 14 to 250 days. Each participant got two doses of either the Pfizer-BioNTech BNT162b2 vaccine (n=8) or the Moderna mRNA-1273 vaccine (n=2). Post-COVID blood samples were collected from convalescent patients a median of approximately 100 days after diagnosis, with a range of about 30 to 161 days. The spike-specific CD4+ TCR repertoire was compared before and after mRNA vaccination in over 9 COVID-19 convalescent patients and 4 infection-naive healthy vaccine recipients. Culture stimuli were overlapping spike peptide pools from SARS-CoV-2 and from the common cold coronaviruses HCoV-NL63, HCoV-OC43 and HCoV-229E. As controls, cultures received a CEFX viral epitope pool (the positive control), an HIV-1 Nef peptide pool (the negative control), or no peptide at all.

The receptor library was made with PCR. DNA from cultured CD4+ T cells was subjected to TCR sequencing with the Oncomine TCR Beta short-read assay at the Johns Hopkins FTIC core. The QIAamp micro DNA kit was used to extract genomic DNA from the cultured CD4+ T cells. Oncomine TCR Beta libraries from cultured CD4+ T cells were pooled with unique dual indexes and sequenced on an Illumina iSeq 100. The paper's processing steps were these. Non-productive sequences were filtered out, and CDR3s that did not start with C, did not end with F or W, or were shorter than 7 amino acids were discarded. The MANAFEST web application identified antigen-specific clonotypes by comparing peptide-stimulated wells against reference wells and other culture wells. For a clone to be called positive, the clone needed an FDR below 0.05, an odds ratio above 5, and a productive frequency above 0.1% in at least two of three replicate wells. A clonotype counted as cross-reactive if it showed significant expansion both in the SARS-CoV-2 spike wells and in at least one common cold coronavirus spike condition. Using R version 3.6.1, CDR3 homology was evaluated through Levenshtein distances (stringdist) along with unrooted phylogenetic trees (ape). Using fastp trimming at Q25 and MiXCR clonotype assembly, TCRdb reanalyzed the public sequencing data and kept in-frame beta chains. Each CDR3 protein gets just one entry, which takes the most common genes and DNA from the rows behind it. The V and J calls reflect TCRdb's pipeline rather than the authors' work. The sample data list 19,000 or so distinct CDR3 sequences, and more than 70% of these were observed just once. The top ten hold about 15% of the sample.

About this clonotype itself: Its antigen target is currently unknown. The input lacks base qualities; no much larger clone sits a single base away.

The CDR3 numbers 14 residues from cysteine through phenylalanine. The DNA shown is the 42-base CDR3, in frame from base 1. Trimming costs V 7 bases and J 3 bases, and their ends lie 15 bases apart. As encoded in the germline V gene, CDR1 is MGHDK while CDR2 is SYGVNS. The research as a whole found: Among the post-vaccine SARS-CoV-2-reactive clones in convalescent patients, a median around 86% showed up only after vaccination, which suggests vaccine-specific priming. Relatively few convalescent patients were included in the study, and early timepoints after natural infection were not analyzed. In convalescent patients, nearly all vaccine-specific clones (304 of 307) were found to be mono-reactive for SARS-CoV-2 spike rather than cross-reactive with common cold coronaviruses. The median number of SARS-CoV-2-reactive clonotypes rose from 20 to 25 after infection to around 40 after vaccination, but the change was not significant.

The treatment or condition label of this sample denotes: roughly 10-day PBMC culture with coronavirus spike peptide pools or control peptides (ViraFEST assay). To expand antigen-specific T cells with peptide pools and then pick out the expanded clonotypes through TCR sequencing, the study relied on the ViraFEST assay. The absence of prior SARS-CoV-2 infection in healthy vaccine recipients was confirmed by negative nucleocapsid antibody tests before and after vaccination. Each well held 2 million or so PBMCs cultured in IMDM containing roughly 5% human AB serum and about 10 IU/ml IL-2, with around 9.7 ug/ml peptide pools added. On days 3 and 7, half of the culture medium was replaced with fresh IL-2-containing medium. CD4+ T cells were isolated after approximately ten days of culture through negative selection using the EasySep CD4+ T cell isolation kit. Ficoll-Paque Plus gradient centrifugation was used to isolate PBMCs from whole blood, and the isolated PBMCs were then either used fresh or cryopreserved at -140C. Triplicate wells were generally used for each culture condition.

The chain is made from TRBV25-1 and TRBJ1-1; the D gene is possibly TRBD1, with 5 bases matching. The source is a human donor who received a COVID-19 vaccine. The source was CD4+ T cells from blood, cultured in vitro, collected after SARS-CoV-2 vaccination. This receptor has the CDR3 CASTKGGGYTEAFF. Here is the DNA: TGTGCCAGCACCAAAGGTGGGGGTTACACTGAAGCTTTCTTT.